A selection of T cell receptor beta chains follows, all from one sample in a study of T cell changes during pregnancy in multiple sclerosis. Libraries were prepared by immunoSEQ multiplex PCR; TCRdb keeps only in-frame clonotypes and omits some of them. The table includes 60,000 to 75,000 clones, approximately 93% detected once. Material: CD8+ T cells from peripheral blood mononuclear cells, obtained in the second trimester of pregnancy. All receptors come from a female donor with multiple sclerosis, enrolled in a pregnancy study. CDR3s include the opening cysteine and the closing phenylalanine or tryptophan. Each record gives: clone size, V gene, D gene, J gene, CDR3 protein, CDR3 DNA. The D gene is left open where the match is weak. A row's size may be missing; if present it is once, few, many or a size class.

>NA|TRBV7-8|TRBD2|TRBJ2-7
CASSRGGVYEQYF
TGTGCCAGCAGCCGGGGGGGGGTCTACGAGCAGTACTTC
>NA|TRBV11-2|NA|TRBJ1-4
CASSLGDIVGEKLFF
TGTGCCAGCAGCTTAGGGGACATTGTGGGTGAAAAACTGTTTTTT
>NA|TRBV19|NA|TRBJ1-2
CASSIGGLYGYTF
TGTGCCAGTAGTATTGGAGGGCTCTATGGCTACACCTTC
>NA|TRBV2|TRBD1|TRBJ1-1
CASSNRGQGKAFF
TGTGCCAGCAGCAACCGCGGACAGGGGAAAGCTTTCTTT
>NA|TRBV6-5|TRBD1|TRBJ2-7
CASRDRASYEQYF
TGTGCCAGCAGGGACAGGGCCTCCTACGAGCAGTACTTC
>NA|TRBV30|TRBD1|TRBJ2-7
CAWGDSLYEQYF
TGTGCCTGGGGGGACAGCTTGTACGAGCAGTACTTC
>NA|TRBV6-6|TRBD1|TRBJ2-2
CASSGTANTGELFF
TGTGCCAGCAGCGGGACAGCGAACACCGGGGAGCTGTTTTTT
>few|TRBV9|TRBD1|TRBJ1-1
CASSVVDRGTEAFF
TGTGCCAGCAGCGTAGTGGACAGGGGGACTGAAGCTTTCTTT
>NA|TRBV2|NA|TRBJ1-1
CAGQDTMNTEAFF
TGTGCCGGTCAGGACACAATGAACACTGAAGCTTTCTTT
>NA|TRBV7-6|TRBD2|TRBJ2-1
CASSLVGGRVDEQFF
TGTGCCAGCAGCTTAGTGGGCGGGAGGGTAGATGAGCAGTTCTTC
>NA|TRBV5-6|TRBD1|TRBJ2-2
CASSYGTDTGELFF
TGTGCCAGCAGCTACGGGACAGACACCGGGGAGCTGTTTTTT
>NA|TRBV19|TRBD1|TRBJ2-7
CASSPGQGNSYEQYF
TGTGCCAGTAGTCCGGGACAGGGGAACTCCTACGAGCAGTACTTC
>NA|TRBV19|NA|TRBJ2-2
CASSIALTGELFF
TGTGCCAGTAGTATTGCGTTGACCGGGGAGCTGTTTTTT
>NA|TRBV27|NA|TRBJ2-7
CASSPGTSYEQYF
TGTGCCAGCAGCCCAGGGACATCCTACGAGCAGTACTTC
>NA|TRBV19|NA|TRBJ2-6
CASSIDGGDTSGANVLTF
TGTGCCAGTAGCATCGATGGGGGGGACACCTCTGGGGCCAACGTCCTGACTTTC
>NA|TRBV13|TRBD2|TRBJ2-4
CASSHRLAGAKNIQYF
TGTGCCAGCAGCCACAGACTAGCGGGAGCCAAAAACATTCAGTACTTC
>NA|TRBV30|TRBD1|TRBJ1-2
CAWSSTGEGYTF
TGTGCCTGGAGTTCCACAGGGGAAGGCTACACCTTC
>NA|TRBV19|NA|TRBJ1-5
CASSSTGYSNQPQHF
TGTGCCAGTAGTAGTACAGGGTATAGCAATCAGCCCCAGCATTTT
>NA|TRBV6-5|NA|TRBJ2-7
CASSLFDNPNEQYF
TGTGCCAGCAGTTTGTTTGACAATCCAAACGAGCAGTACTTC
>NA|TRBV4-1|NA|TRBJ1-2
CASSHSDIPNYGYTF
TGCGCCAGCAGCCATTCGGACATACCGAACTATGGCTACACCTTC
>NA|TRBV19|TRBD2|TRBJ2-7
CASSIGTSGYEQYF
TGTGCCAGTAGTATTGGTACTAGCGGTTACGAGCAGTACTTC
>NA|TRBV4-1|NA|TRBJ2-1
CASSAVWEHNEQFF
TGCGCCAGCAGCGCTGTTTGGGAGCACAATGAGCAGTTCTTC
>NA|TRBV18|TRBD1|TRBJ1-2
CASSPGQGIYGYTF
TGTGCCAGCTCCCCGGGACAGGGGATCTATGGCTACACCTTC
>NA|TRBV27|NA|TRBJ2-7
CASSPGQIYEQYF
TGTGCCAGCAGTCCCGGACAGATCTACGAGCAGTACTTC
>NA|TRBV28|NA|TRBJ2-1
CASSVGQNYNEQFF
TGTGCCAGCAGTGTGGGACAAAACTACAATGAGCAGTTCTTC
>NA|TRBV27|TRBD2|TRBJ2-7
CASSLKGRGLDEQYF
TGTGCCAGCAGTTTAAAAGGGCGGGGGTTGGACGAGCAGTACTTC
>NA|TRBV27|NA|TRBJ2-2
CASSLGVGELFF
TGTGCCAGCAGTCTCGGGGTAGGGGAGCTGTTTTTT
>NA|TRBV13|TRBD1|TRBJ1-2
CASSEGDRVADGYTF
TGTGCCAGCAGCGAAGGGGACAGGGTGGCGGATGGCTACACCTTC
>few|TRBV4-1|TRBD1|TRBJ2-7
CASSQVQGATYEQYF
TGCGCCAGCAGCCAAGTACAGGGGGCGACCTACGAGCAGTACTTC